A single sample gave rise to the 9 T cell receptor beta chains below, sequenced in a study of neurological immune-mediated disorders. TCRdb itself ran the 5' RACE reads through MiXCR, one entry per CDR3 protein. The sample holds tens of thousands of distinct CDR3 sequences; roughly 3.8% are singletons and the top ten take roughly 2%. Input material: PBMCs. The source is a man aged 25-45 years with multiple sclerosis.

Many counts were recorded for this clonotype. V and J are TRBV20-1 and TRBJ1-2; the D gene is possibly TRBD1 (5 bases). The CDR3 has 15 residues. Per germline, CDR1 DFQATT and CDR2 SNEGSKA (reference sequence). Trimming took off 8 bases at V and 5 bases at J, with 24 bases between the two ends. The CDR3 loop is CSPLEGVTEEYGYTF. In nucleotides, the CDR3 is TGCAGTCCACTAGAAGGGGTAACGGAGGAATATGGCTACACCTTC.

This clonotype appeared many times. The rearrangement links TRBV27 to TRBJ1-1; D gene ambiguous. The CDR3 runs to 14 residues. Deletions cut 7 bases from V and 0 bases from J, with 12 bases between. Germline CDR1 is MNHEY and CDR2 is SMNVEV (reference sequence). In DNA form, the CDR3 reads TGTGCCAGCATGAGTCGTACCTTGAACACTGAAGCTTTCTTT. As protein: CASMSRTLNTEAFF.

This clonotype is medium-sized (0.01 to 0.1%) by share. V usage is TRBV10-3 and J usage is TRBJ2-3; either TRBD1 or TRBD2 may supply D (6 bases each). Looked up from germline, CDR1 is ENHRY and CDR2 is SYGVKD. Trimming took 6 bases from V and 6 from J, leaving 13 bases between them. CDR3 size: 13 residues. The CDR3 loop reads CAISGGTTDTQYF. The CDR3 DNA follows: TGTGCCATCAGCGGAGGGACAACGGATACGCAGTATTTT.

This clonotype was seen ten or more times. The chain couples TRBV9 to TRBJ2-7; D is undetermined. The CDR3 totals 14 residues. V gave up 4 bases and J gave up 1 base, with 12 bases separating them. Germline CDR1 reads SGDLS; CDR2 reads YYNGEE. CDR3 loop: CASSPRLESYEQYF. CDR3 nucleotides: TGTGCCAGCAGCCCACGACTGGAGTCCTACGAGCAGTACTTC.

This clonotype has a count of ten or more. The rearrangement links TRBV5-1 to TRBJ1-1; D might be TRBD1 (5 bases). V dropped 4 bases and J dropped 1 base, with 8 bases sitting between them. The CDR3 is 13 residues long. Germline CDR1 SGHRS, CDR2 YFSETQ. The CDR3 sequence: CASSKDRNTEAFF. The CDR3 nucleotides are TGCGCCAGCAGCAAAGACAGGAACACTGAAGCTTTCTTT.

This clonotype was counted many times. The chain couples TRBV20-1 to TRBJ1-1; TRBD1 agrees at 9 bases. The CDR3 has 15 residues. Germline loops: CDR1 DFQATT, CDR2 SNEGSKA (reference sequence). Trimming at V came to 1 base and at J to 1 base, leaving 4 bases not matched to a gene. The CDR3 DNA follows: TGCAGTGCTAGAGGGGAGGACAGGGGGAACACTGAAGCTTTCTTT. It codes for CSARGEDRGNTEAFF.

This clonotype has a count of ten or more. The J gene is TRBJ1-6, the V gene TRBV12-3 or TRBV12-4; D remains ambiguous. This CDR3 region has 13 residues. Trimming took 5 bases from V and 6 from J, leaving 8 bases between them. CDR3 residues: CASSLKSNSPLHF. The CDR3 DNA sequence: TGTGCCAGCAGTCTCAAGTCTAATTCACCCCTCCACTTT.

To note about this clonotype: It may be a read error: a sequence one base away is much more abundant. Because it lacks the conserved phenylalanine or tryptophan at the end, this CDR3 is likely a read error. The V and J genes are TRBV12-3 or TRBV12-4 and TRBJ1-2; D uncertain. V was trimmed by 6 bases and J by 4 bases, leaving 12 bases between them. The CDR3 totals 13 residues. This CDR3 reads CASSLQWGYGYTV. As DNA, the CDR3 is TGTGCCAGCAGCCTACAGTGGGGCTATGGCTACACCGTC.

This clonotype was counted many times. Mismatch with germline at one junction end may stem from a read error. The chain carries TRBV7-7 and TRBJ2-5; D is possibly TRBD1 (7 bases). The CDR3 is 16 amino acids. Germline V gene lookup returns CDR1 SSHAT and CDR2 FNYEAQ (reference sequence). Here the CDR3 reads CASSSILSGGLETQYF. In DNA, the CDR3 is TGTGCTAGCAGCTCCATATTGTCAGGGGGGTTAGAGACCCAGTACTTC.